The rows below give T cell receptor beta chains drawn from one sample of a study of blood T cell repertoires in COVID-19. TCRdb keeps only in-frame clones here, not all; method: immunoSEQ multiplex PCR. The sample contains approximately 200,000 clones, roughly 85% of which appear only once. The specimen was PBMCs or T cells enriched from blood (not recorded which). The receptor set was obtained from a man aged 35 to 55 who had recovered from COVID-19. Both conserved end residues are part of each CDR3. Each record gives: J gene, D gene, V gene, clone size, CDR3 DNA, CDR3 protein. The D gene is left open where the match is weak. Clone size is stated in some rows and not others, as once, few, many or a class when expanded.

j_gene: TRBJ2-1; d_gene: NA; v_gene: TRBV6-1; abundance: NA; CDR3nt: TGTGCCAGCAGTCAAGCCGTTAGCGCCTACTACAATGAGCAGTTCTTC; CDR3aa: CASSQAVSAYYNEQFF
j_gene: TRBJ2-4; d_gene: TRBD2; v_gene: TRBV12-3/TRBV12-4; abundance: NA; CDR3nt: TGTGCCAGCAGTTTAACGGGGAGGGACATTCAGTACTTC; CDR3aa: CASSLTGRDIQYF
j_gene: TRBJ1-1; d_gene: NA; v_gene: TRBV6-5; abundance: once; CDR3nt: TGTGCCAGCAGTATAGGGGTGTCGAACACTGAAGCTTTCTTT; CDR3aa: CASSIGVSNTEAFF
j_gene: TRBJ2-7; d_gene: TRBD1; v_gene: TRBV6-1; abundance: NA; CDR3nt: TGTGCCAGCGGGCTAGGACAGGGCCACTACGAGCAGTACTTC; CDR3aa: CASGLGQGHYEQYF
j_gene: TRBJ1-2; d_gene: NA; v_gene: TRBV19; abundance: once; CDR3nt: TGTGCCACAGGGACACTCAACTATGGCTACACCTTC; CDR3aa: CATGTLNYGYTF
j_gene: TRBJ2-5; d_gene: TRBD2; v_gene: TRBV7-8; abundance: NA; CDR3nt: TGTGCCAGCAGCTTAGGTCGGACTAGCGTCGTCCGGGAGACCCAGTACTTC; CDR3aa: CASSLGRTSVVRETQYF
j_gene: TRBJ2-2; d_gene: TRBD2; v_gene: TRBV5-4; abundance: NA; CDR3nt: TGTGCCAGCAGCCGGGGACTAGCGGGACCAGTTAGCCTCACCGGGGAGCTGTTTTTT; CDR3aa: CASSRGLAGPVSLTGELFF
j_gene: TRBJ1-1; d_gene: TRBD1; v_gene: TRBV12-5; abundance: NA; CDR3nt: TGTGCTAGTGGTTTGGTACAGGGGATGAACACTGAAGCTTTCTTT; CDR3aa: CASGLVQGMNTEAFF
j_gene: TRBJ1-1; d_gene: NA; v_gene: TRBV18; abundance: NA; CDR3nt: TGTGCCAGCTCACCAGTTACCCAGGGGACGGGGACTGAAGCTTTCTTT; CDR3aa: CASSPVTQGTGTEAFF
j_gene: TRBJ2-1; d_gene: TRBD1; v_gene: TRBV24-1; abundance: NA; CDR3nt: TGTGCCACCAGTGATTTAAGGCAGGGGGCCTACAATGAGCAGTTCTTC; CDR3aa: CATSDLRQGAYNEQFF
j_gene: TRBJ2-5; d_gene: TRBD2; v_gene: TRBV19; abundance: NA; CDR3nt: TGTGCCAGTAGTGATCCCAGTAGCGGGAGGGCCGGGGAGACCCAGTACTTC; CDR3aa: CASSDPSSGRAGETQYF
j_gene: TRBJ2-7; d_gene: TRBD2; v_gene: TRBV7-2; abundance: NA; CDR3nt: TGTGCCAGCAGCTTGACTAGCGTCCTTTACTACGAGCAGTACTTC; CDR3aa: CASSLTSVLYYEQYF
j_gene: TRBJ2-5; d_gene: TRBD2; v_gene: TRBV5-1; abundance: NA; CDR3nt: TGCGCCAGCAGCTCGGGACTAGCGGGAGTTTTAGAGACCCAGTACTTC; CDR3aa: CASSSGLAGVLETQYF
j_gene: TRBJ2-7; d_gene: NA; v_gene: TRBV7-9; abundance: NA; CDR3nt: TGTGCCAGCAGCTTTAGAGGGTCGAGATCCTACGAGCAGTACTTC; CDR3aa: CASSFRGSRSYEQYF
j_gene: TRBJ1-2; d_gene: NA; v_gene: TRBV2; abundance: NA; CDR3nt: TGTGCCAGCAGCGACAGCTACCTTAACTATGGCTACACCTTC; CDR3aa: CASSDSYLNYGYTF
j_gene: TRBJ2-5; d_gene: NA; v_gene: TRBV2; abundance: NA; CDR3nt: TGTGCCAGCAGTGAAATGGACCCGGGACTAGAGACCCAGTACTTC; CDR3aa: CASSEMDPGLETQYF
j_gene: TRBJ2-7; d_gene: TRBD1; v_gene: TRBV5-4; abundance: NA; CDR3nt: TGTGCCAGCAGCCTGACAGGGGAATCCTACGAGCAGTACTTC; CDR3aa: CASSLTGESYEQYF
j_gene: TRBJ2-2; d_gene: TRBD1; v_gene: TRBV11-3; abundance: NA; CDR3nt: TGTGCCAGCAGCCGGACAGGTTTCGCGAACACCGGGGAGCTGTTTTTT; CDR3aa: CASSRTGFANTGELFF
j_gene: TRBJ1-2; d_gene: TRBD1; v_gene: TRBV6-1; abundance: NA; CDR3nt: TGTGCCAGCAGTGAGAGGACAGGCCCTGGCTACACCTTC; CDR3aa: CASSERTGPGYTF
j_gene: TRBJ2-1; d_gene: TRBD1; v_gene: TRBV9; abundance: NA; CDR3nt: TGTGCCAGCAGCGTCGAGTCAGGGGGCTCCTACAATGAGCAGTTCTTC; CDR3aa: CASSVESGGSYNEQFF
j_gene: TRBJ2-3; d_gene: TRBD2; v_gene: TRBV27; abundance: NA; CDR3nt: TGTGCCAGCAGTTTATACGGGAGGGCCTCAGATACGCAGTATTTT; CDR3aa: CASSLYGRASDTQYF
j_gene: TRBJ2-7; d_gene: TRBD2; v_gene: TRBV11-3; abundance: NA; CDR3nt: TGTGCCAGCAGCTTAGAGGCCCTCGGGGGGGGCGAGCAGTACTTC; CDR3aa: CASSLEALGGGEQYF
j_gene: TRBJ2-2; d_gene: TRBD2; v_gene: TRBV19; abundance: NA; CDR3nt: TGTGCCAGTAGTATAAGCGGGAGACGGACCGGGGAGCTGTTTTTT; CDR3aa: CASSISGRRTGELFF
j_gene: TRBJ1-3; d_gene: NA; v_gene: TRBV13; abundance: NA; CDR3nt: TGTGCCAGCAGCTTAGACAGTTCTTCTGGAAACACCATATATTTT; CDR3aa: CASSLDSSSGNTIYF
j_gene: TRBJ2-7; d_gene: NA; v_gene: TRBV5-6; abundance: few; CDR3nt: TGTGCCAGCAGCCCCTCGCTCTCGGAGTTTGAGCAGTACTTC; CDR3aa: CASSPSLSEFEQYF
j_gene: TRBJ2-3; d_gene: TRBD2; v_gene: TRBV27; abundance: NA; CDR3nt: TGTGCCAGCAGTTTATCGGCGGGAGGGTCCGATACGCAGTATTTT; CDR3aa: CASSLSAGGSDTQYF